These 30 T cell receptor beta chains came from one sample sequenced in a study of early T cells in non-severe SARS-CoV-2 infection. TCRdb redid the calling of the 5' RACE reads with MiXCR, one entry per CDR3 protein. The repertoire holds under 60,000 distinct CDR3 sequences, with 6.5% to 9% as singletons. Sequenced material: whole blood. The source of these receptors is an adult who was a healthcare worker with PCR-confirmed SARS-CoV-2 infection or an uninfected control (not recorded which).

This clonotype has ten or more counts. Here the CDR3 reads CATSDPSGRYSDTQYF. The CDR3 nucleotides are TGTGCCACCAGTGATCCGAGCGGGAGATACTCAGATACGCAGTATTTT. J is TRBJ2-3 and V is TRBV24-1; TRBD2 aligns across 8 bases. Germline V gives CDR1 KGHDR, CDR2 SFDVKD. CDR3 length: 16 residues. V gave up 3 bases and J gave up 4 bases; unmatched junction bases: 8.

This clonotype was observed many times. The chain recombines TRBV29-1 with TRBJ1-4; weak D call: TRBD1 (6 bases). In germline, CDR1 is SQVTM, CDR2 ANQGSEA. Trimming removed 6 bases at V and 5 bases at J, with 19 bases between. CDR3 length: 15 residues. CDR3 sequence (DNA): TGCAGCGTCCCGTCGGACAGCTTTCCAAATGAAAAACTGTTTTTT. Residues: CSVPSDSFPNEKLFF.

This clonotype occurred a few times. The chain recombines TRBV24-1 with TRBJ1-2; a possible D gene is TRBD1 (5 bases). CDR3 length equals 13 residues. The V gene lost 6 bases and the J gene lost 8 bases, with 15 bases spanning the gap. In germline, CDR1 is KGHDR, CDR2 SFDVKD. The CDR3 sequence: CATSTLGGNGYTF. As DNA, the CDR3 is TGTGCCACCAGTACCCTGGGGGGTAACGGCTACACCTTC.

This clonotype was detected only a few times. This chain connects TRBV29-1 to TRBJ1-2; 8 bases are shared with TRBD1. The J segment lost 6 bases and the V segment lost 5 bases, leaving 11 bases of the junction unmatched. Germline V lookup: CDR1 SQVTM, CDR2 ANQGSEA. The CDR3 is made up of 14 amino acids. The CDR3 bases are TGCAGCGTTCGAATGGGGATGACAGGGGATGGCTACACCTTC. It yields the protein CSVRMGMTGDGYTF.

There are many counts of this clonotype. The chain is built from TRBV11-2 and TRBJ2-3; the match to TRBD2 covers 7 bases. In germline, CDR1 is SGHAT, CDR2 FQNNGV. V trimming: 4 bases; J trimming: 3 bases; junction bases outside the gene matches: 4. The CDR3 runs to 14 residues. CDR3 region: CASSSLAVTDTQYF. The CDR3 bases are TGTGCCAGCAGCTCCCTAGCGGTGACAGATACGCAGTATTTT.

This clonotype was observed at least ten times. This chain uses TRBV7-2 with TRBJ1-2; perhaps TRBD1 as D (6 bases). V lost 6 bases to trimming and J lost 8 bases, with 22 bases between them. CDR3 length: 15 amino acids. Germline V gene sequence: CDR1 SGHTA, CDR2 FQGNSA. The CDR3 spells CASRHGRDNVEGYTF. DNA of the CDR3: TGTGCCAGCAGGCACGGCAGGGACAACGTCGAAGGCTACACCTTC.

V gene TRBV19 combines with J gene TRBJ2-1; the match to TRBD1 covers 9 bases. V was pared by 1 base and J by 6 bases, with 7 bases of the junction left unmatched. Germline V lookup: CDR1 LNHDA, CDR2 SQIVND (reference sequence). CDR3 length: 16 amino acids. CDR3 sequence reads: CASSIAWGQGPNEQFF. The DNA for the CDR3 is TGTGCCAGTAGTATAGCCTGGGGACAGGGACCCAATGAGCAGTTCTTC.

The genes are TRBV12-3 or TRBV12-4 and TRBJ2-2; 7 bases fit TRBD2. There are 16 residues in the CDR3. The V gene end was trimmed by 6 bases and the J gene end by 5 bases; junction bases not matched to a gene: 12. The chain's CDR3 is CASSPVGQGGTGELFF. Written as DNA, the CDR3 is TGTGCCAGCAGCCCCGTCGGGCAGGGAGGGACCGGGGAGCTGTTTTTT.

The chain has TRBV7-8 and TRBJ2-3; D not resolved. This CDR3 spans 12 amino acids. Germline lookup yields CDR1 SGHVS and CDR2 FQNEAQ. V lost 5 bases to trimming and J lost 6 bases, with 9 bases between them. The CDR3 loop is CASSTGPDTQYF. CDR3 in DNA: TGTGCCAGCAGCACCGGTCCGGATACGCAGTATTTT.

The chain carries TRBV3-1 and TRBJ1-5; D is ambiguous. The CDR3 length is 12 residues. V was cut by 4 bases and J by 5 bases, with 6 bases left in between. The germline V gene encodes CDR1 LGHDT and CDR2 YNNKEL (reference sequence). CDR3: CASSLMDQPQHF. CDR3 DNA: TGTGCCAGCAGCCTAATGGATCAGCCCCAGCATTTT.

V and J are TRBV10-3 and TRBJ1-1; 10 nucleotides line up with TRBD1. The J segment lost 5 bases and the V segment lost 8 bases, leaving 5 bases of the junction unmatched. Germline lookup yields CDR1 ENHRY and CDR2 SYGVKD. The CDR3 runs 13 residues. The CDR3 DNA follows: TGTGCCATCGCGGGACAGGGGAATACTGAAGCTTTCTTT. It encodes CAIAGQGNTEAFF.

This clonotype has only a few counts. This chain uses TRBV6-2 or TRBV6-3 with TRBJ2-1; D gene uncertain. The CDR3 contains 16 residues. Germline V gives CDR1 MNHEY, CDR2 SVGEGT. V was shortened by 0 bases and J by 0 bases, with 9 bases between the two germline ends. This chain's CDR3 is CASSYSTKISYNEQFF. DNA for the CDR3: TGTGCCAGCAGTTACTCGACGAAAATCTCCTACAATGAGCAGTTCTTC.

The chain employs TRBV29-1 and TRBJ2-3, with D unclear. V was trimmed by 3 bases and J by 0 bases, leaving 10 bases between them. The CDR3 spans 14 residues. CDR1 and CDR2 (germline): SQVTM, ANQGSEA. This CDR3 reads CSVEDGLSTDTQYF. In DNA, the CDR3 is TGCAGCGTTGAGGACGGGTTGAGCACAGATACGCAGTATTTT.

This clonotype was counted only a few times. The chain couples TRBV20-1 to TRBJ2-1; tentative D call: TRBD2 (5 bases). The CDR3 is made up of 14 amino acids. Trimming removed 1 base from V and 3 bases from J, with 10 bases in between. Germline V gene data show CDR1 as DFQATT and CDR2 as SNEGSKA (reference sequence). The CDR3 DNA follows: TGCAGTGCTAGAGGCCAGCGGATCTACAATGAGCAGTTCTTC. Its protein product is CSARGQRIYNEQFF.

The chain links TRBV10-3 to TRBJ1-2; tentatively, D is TRBD1 (5 bases). This CDR3 spans 14 amino acids. V lost 10 bases and J lost 0, with 15 bases in between. The germline V gene encodes CDR1 ENHRY and CDR2 SYGVKD. DNA of the CDR3: TGTGCCACCCGATCCATGACAGCTAACTATGGCTACACCTTC. Translated: CATRSMTANYGYTF.

This chain links TRBV11-2 with TRBJ2-3; 11 nucleotides align to TRBD2. V was clipped by 6 bases and J by 2 bases; unmatched bases: 7. This CDR3 is built from 16 residues. The germline CDR1 and CDR2 sequences are SGHAT and FQNNGV. The CDR3 coding sequence is TGTGCCAGCAGTAGACTAGCGGGGACCTCCACAGATACGCAGTATTTT. Translation: CASSRLAGTSTDTQYF.

This chain joins TRBV11-2 and TRBJ2-1, with a weak D call TRBD1 (5 bases). Trimming pared 6 bases from V and 4 bases from J, leaving 16 bases between. Looked up from germline, CDR1 is SGHAT and CDR2 is FQNNGV. There are 15 residues in the CDR3. For the CDR3, the DNA is TGTGCCAGCAGGGGCCGCGACAGACCTTACAATGAGCAGTTCTTC. Its translation: CASRGRDRPYNEQFF.

The chain recombines TRBV5-4 with TRBJ2-7; D possibly matches TRBD1 or TRBD2 (5 bases each). Germline V lookup: CDR1 SGHNT, CDR2 YYREEE (reference sequence). This CDR3 comprises 15 residues. V dropped 4 bases and J dropped 3 bases, with 17 bases sitting between them. Written as DNA, the CDR3 is TGTGCCAGCAGCGCCGCCGGGACCCCTGACTACGAGCAGTACTTC. It encodes CASSAAGTPDYEQYF.

This clonotype was picked up many times. The chain is built from TRBV20-1 and TRBJ2-7; TRBD2 matches at 11 bases. Germline CDR1 and CDR2: DFQATT and SNEGSKA (reference sequence). CDR3 size: 16 residues. Losses at the gene ends were 6 bases for V and 6 bases for J; bases not matched to a gene: 16. CDR3 in amino acids: CSAGRRIAGGPFEQYF. CDR3 coding DNA: TGCAGTGCGGGACGGAGAATAGCGGGGGGGCCTTTCGAGCAGTACTTC.

As regards this clonotype: With a much larger clone just one base away, this may be a read error. The CDR3 nucleotides read TGTGTCAGCTCGCGATTGACAGGACAAATGCAAGAGACCCAGTACTTC. Translating it yields CVSSRLTGQMQETQYF. The rearrangement links TRBV18 to TRBJ2-5, with D perhaps TRBD1 (6 bases). CDR3 length equals 16 residues. Germline CDR1 and CDR2: KGHSH and LQKENI.

The CDR3 DNA is TGTGCCAGCAGCTCAGGAGGGGGCTTGACTGAAAAACTGTTTTTT. It codes for CASSSGGGLTEKLFF. The chain joins TRBV7-8 to TRBJ1-4, with TRBD1 matching 7 bases. CDR3 length: 15 amino acids. Germline V gene lookup returns CDR1 SGHVS and CDR2 FQNEAQ. With V trimmed by 4 bases and J by 7 bases, 9 bases remained unmatched.

This clonotype was seen at least ten times. The rearrangement links TRBV21-1 to TRBJ2-3. TRBV21-1 is listed as a pseudogene. This CDR3 has 14 residues. The CDR3 reads CASSKESRSDTQYF. CDR3 in DNA: TGTGCCAGCAGCAAAGAATCCAGGTCAGATACGCAGTATTTT.

The chain is built from TRBV28 and TRBJ1-2; D call uncertain. The germline CDR1 and CDR2 sequences are MDHEN and SYDVKM. Trimming removed 7 bases at V and 3 bases at J, with 9 bases between. The CDR3 has 12 residues. The CDR3 region has the DNA TGTGCCAGCAATATGGGTTACTATGGCTACACCTTC. Protein product: CASNMGYYGYTF.

This clonotype was detected many times. V gene TRBV27 combines with J gene TRBJ1-2; no definite D call. CDR1 and CDR2 from the germline V gene are MNHEY and SMNVEV (reference sequence). Between the trimmed V and J ends, which lost 9 bases and 4 bases, there was a span of 9 bases. This CDR3 comprises 11 residues. The chain's CDR3 is CASLSIYGYTF. The CDR3 DNA reads as TGTGCCAGTCTTTCAATCTATGGCTACACCTTC.

This clonotype was detected only a few times. The chain employs TRBV7-9 and TRBJ2-7, with 9 bases identical to TRBD2. Germline lookup yields CDR1 SEHNR and CDR2 FQNEAQ (reference sequence). With V trimmed by 6 bases and J by 1 base, 1 base remained unmatched. The CDR3 extends over 13 amino acids. This CDR3 reads CASRREGSYEQYF. Written as DNA, the CDR3 is TGTGCCAGCAGGCGGGAGGGGTCCTACGAGCAGTACTTC.

V is TRBV11-3 and J is TRBJ2-7; 7 nucleotides agree with TRBD1. The germline CDR1 and CDR2 sequences are SGHNT and YENEEA. This CDR3 comprises 12 residues. With 5 bases clipped from V and 6 bases from J, the junction kept 4 bases outside the gene matches. CDR3 in DNA: TGTGCCAGCAGCGTAACAGGGGTCGAGCAGTACTTC. This codes for CASSVTGVEQYF.

This clonotype was counted ten times or more. This rearrangement joins TRBV7-9 to TRBJ2-7; D gene uncertain. Trimming left V 5 bases short and J 0 bases short, with 5 bases between. CDR3 length: 12 amino acids. Germline V gene data show CDR1 as SEHNR and CDR2 as FQNEAQ (reference sequence). CDR3 sequence (DNA): TGTGCCAGCAGCCCGAGCTCCTACGAGCAGTACTTC. This translates into CASSPSSYEQYF. Together with reference TRBV7-9 and TRBJ2-7, the CDR3 gives the full variable domain: DTGVSQNPRHKITKRGQNVTFRCDPISEHNRLYWYRQTLGQGPEFLTYFQNEAQLEKSRLLSDRFSAERPKGSFSTLEIQRTEQGDSAMYLCASSPSSYEQYFGPGTRLTVT.

On this clonotype: The junction and the germline gene differ at one end; a read error may be behind it. The V and J genes are TRBV7-8 and TRBJ2-5; the D call may be TRBD1 or TRBD2 (5 bases each). Germline V gene sequence: CDR1 SGHVS, CDR2 FQNEAQ. The CDR3 runs 14 residues. Written as DNA, the CDR3 is TGTGCCAGCAGCTTAGTGGGGGAGAGGGAGACCCAGCACTTC. Its translation: CASSLVGERETQHF.

This clonotype was observed many times. The gene calls are TRBV7-8 and TRBJ2-5; TRBD1 agrees at 8 bases. With 1 base clipped from V and 7 bases from J, the junction kept 2 bases outside the gene matches. Germline V CDR1 and CDR2: SGHVS, FQNEAQ. This CDR3 is built from 13 residues. In DNA form, the CDR3 reads TGTGCCAGCAGCTTAGTTGACAGGGGGACCCAGTACTTC. Amino acids: CASSLVDRGTQYF. Combining the CDR3 with reference TRBV7-8 and TRBJ2-5 gives the whole variable domain GAGVSQSPRYKVAKRGQDVALRCDPISGHVSLFWYQQALGQGPEFLTYFQNEAQLDKSGLPSDRFFAERPEGSVSTLKIQRTQQEDSAVYLCASSLVDRGTQYFGPGTRLLVL.

This sequence joins TRBV24-1 and TRBJ2-6, with 8 bases lining up with TRBD1. Germline V gene data show CDR1 as KGHDR and CDR2 as SFDVKD. V lost 9 bases, J lost 1 base, and 13 bases stayed unmatched. The CDR3 runs to 18 residues. Written as DNA, the CDR3 is TGTGCCACCCACCGCGCGACAGGGGTAGAATCTGGGGCCAACGTCCTGACTTTC. Residues: CATHRATGVESGANVLTF.